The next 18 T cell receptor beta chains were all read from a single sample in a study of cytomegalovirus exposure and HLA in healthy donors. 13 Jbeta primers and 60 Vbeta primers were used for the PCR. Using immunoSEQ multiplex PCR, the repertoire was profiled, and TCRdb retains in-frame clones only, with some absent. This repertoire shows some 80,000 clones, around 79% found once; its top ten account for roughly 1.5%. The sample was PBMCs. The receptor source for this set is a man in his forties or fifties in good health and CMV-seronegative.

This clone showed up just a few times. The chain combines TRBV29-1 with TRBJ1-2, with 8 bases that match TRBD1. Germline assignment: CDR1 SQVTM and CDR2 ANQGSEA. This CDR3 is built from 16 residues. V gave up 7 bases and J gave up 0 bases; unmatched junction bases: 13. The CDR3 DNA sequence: TGCAGCGCTACCGGGACAGGAGGTTTATCTAACTATGGCTACACCTTC. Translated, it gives CSATGTGGLSNYGYTF.

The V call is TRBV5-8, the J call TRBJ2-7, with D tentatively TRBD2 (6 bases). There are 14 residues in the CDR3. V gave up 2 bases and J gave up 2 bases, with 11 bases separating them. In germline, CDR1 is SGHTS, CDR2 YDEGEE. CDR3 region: CASSFFGGTYEQYF. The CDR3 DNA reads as TGTGCCAGCAGCTTCTTCGGAGGGACCTACGAGCAGTACTTC. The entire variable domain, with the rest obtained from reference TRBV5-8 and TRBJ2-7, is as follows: EAGVTQSPTHLIKTRGQQATLRCSPISGHTSVYWYQQALGLGLQFLLWYDEGEERNRGNFPPRFSGRQFPNYSSELNVNALELEDSALYLCASSFFGGTYEQYFGPGTRLTVT.

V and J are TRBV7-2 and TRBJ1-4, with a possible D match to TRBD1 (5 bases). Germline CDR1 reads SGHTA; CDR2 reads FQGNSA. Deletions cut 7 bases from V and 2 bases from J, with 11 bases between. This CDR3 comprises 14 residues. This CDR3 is CASKRGDTNEKLFF. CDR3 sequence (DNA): TGTGCCAGCAAACGGGGGGACACTAATGAAAAACTGTTTTTT.

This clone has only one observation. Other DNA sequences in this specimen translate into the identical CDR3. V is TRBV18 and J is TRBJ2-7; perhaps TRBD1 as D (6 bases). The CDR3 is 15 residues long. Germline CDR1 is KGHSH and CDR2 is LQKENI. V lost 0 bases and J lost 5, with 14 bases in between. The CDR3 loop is CASSPPGQRLHEQYF. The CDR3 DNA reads TGTGCCAGCTCACCACCGGGACAAAGGCTTCACGAGCAGTACTTC.

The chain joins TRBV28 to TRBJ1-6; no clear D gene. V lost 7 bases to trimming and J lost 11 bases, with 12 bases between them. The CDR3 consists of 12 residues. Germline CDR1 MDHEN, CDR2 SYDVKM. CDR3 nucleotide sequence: TGTGCCAGCAACACGCTCAGCGCACCCCTCCACTTT. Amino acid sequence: CASNTLSAPLHF.

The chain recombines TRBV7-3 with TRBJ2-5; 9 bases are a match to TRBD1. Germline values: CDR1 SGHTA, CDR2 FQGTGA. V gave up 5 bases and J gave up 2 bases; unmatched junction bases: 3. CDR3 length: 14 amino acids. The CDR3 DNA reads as TGTGCCAGCAGCCCCGGGACAGGGCAAGAGACCCAGTACTTC. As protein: CASSPGTGQETQYF.

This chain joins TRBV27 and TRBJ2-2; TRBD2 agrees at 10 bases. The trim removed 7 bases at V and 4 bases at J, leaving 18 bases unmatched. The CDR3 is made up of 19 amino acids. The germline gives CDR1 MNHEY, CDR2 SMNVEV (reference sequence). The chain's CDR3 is CASISLGKREGLGTGELFF. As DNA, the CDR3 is TGTGCCAGCATTTCCCTCGGCAAGCGGGAGGGCCTTGGCACCGGGGAGCTGTTTTTT.

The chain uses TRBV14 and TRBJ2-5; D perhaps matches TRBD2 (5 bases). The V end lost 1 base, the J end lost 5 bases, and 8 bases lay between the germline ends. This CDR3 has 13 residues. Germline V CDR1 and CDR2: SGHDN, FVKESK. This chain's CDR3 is CASSQVQRETQYF. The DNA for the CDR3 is TGTGCCAGCAGCCAAGTTCAGCGGGAGACCCAGTACTTC.

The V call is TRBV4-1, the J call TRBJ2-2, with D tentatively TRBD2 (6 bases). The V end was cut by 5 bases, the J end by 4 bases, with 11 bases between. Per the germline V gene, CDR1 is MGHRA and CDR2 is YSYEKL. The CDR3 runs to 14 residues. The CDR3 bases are TGCGCCAGCAGCTTGACTAGTTTCACCGGGGAGCTGTTTTTT. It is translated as CASSLTSFTGELFF.

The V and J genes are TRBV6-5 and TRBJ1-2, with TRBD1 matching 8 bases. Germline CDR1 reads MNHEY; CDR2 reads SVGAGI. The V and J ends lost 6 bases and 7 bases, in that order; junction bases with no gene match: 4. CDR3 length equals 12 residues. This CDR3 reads CASRRTGFGYTF. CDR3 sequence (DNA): TGTGCCAGCAGGAGGACAGGGTTTGGCTACACCTTC.

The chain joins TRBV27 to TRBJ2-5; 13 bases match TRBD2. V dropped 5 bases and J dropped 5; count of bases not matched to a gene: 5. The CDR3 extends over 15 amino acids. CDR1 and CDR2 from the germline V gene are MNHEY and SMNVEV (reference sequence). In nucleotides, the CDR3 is TGTGCCAGCAGTCTACTAGCGGGAGGGATGGAGACCCAGTACTTC. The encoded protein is CASSLLAGGMETQYF.

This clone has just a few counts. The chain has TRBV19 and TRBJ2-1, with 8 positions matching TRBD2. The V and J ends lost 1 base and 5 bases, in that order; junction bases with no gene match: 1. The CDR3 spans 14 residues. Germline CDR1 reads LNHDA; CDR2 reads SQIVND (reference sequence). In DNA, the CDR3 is TGTGCCAGTAGTATAGCGGGAGGGGACAATGAGCAGTTCTTC. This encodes CASSIAGGDNEQFF. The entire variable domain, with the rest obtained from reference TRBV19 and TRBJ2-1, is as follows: DGGITQSPKYLFRKEGQNVTLSCEQNLNHDAMYWYRQDPGQGLRLIYYSQIVNDFQKGDIAEGYSVSREKKESFPLTVTSAQKNPTAFYLCASSIAGGDNEQFFGPGTRLTVL.

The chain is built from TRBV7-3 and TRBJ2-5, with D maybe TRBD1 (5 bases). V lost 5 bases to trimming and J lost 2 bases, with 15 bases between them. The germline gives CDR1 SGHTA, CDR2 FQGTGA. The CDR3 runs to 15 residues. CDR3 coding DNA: TGTGCCAGCAGCCCCTTGGGAAACAGGCAAGAGACCCAGTACTTC. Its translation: CASSPLGNRQETQYF.

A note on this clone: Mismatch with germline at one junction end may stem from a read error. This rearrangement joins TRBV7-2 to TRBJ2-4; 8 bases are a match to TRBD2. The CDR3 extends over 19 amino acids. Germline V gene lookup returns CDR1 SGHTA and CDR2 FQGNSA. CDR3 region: CASSLGQGLAGLAKNSQYF. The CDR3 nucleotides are TGTGCCAGCAGCTTAGGGCAGGGTCTAGCGGGCTTAGCCAAAAACAGTCAGTACTTC.

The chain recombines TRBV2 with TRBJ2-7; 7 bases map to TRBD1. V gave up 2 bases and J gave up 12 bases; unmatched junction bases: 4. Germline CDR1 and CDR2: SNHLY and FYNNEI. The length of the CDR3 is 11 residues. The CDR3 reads CASSERGTAYF. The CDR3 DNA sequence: TGTGCCAGCAGTGAAAGGGGGACAGCGTACTTC.

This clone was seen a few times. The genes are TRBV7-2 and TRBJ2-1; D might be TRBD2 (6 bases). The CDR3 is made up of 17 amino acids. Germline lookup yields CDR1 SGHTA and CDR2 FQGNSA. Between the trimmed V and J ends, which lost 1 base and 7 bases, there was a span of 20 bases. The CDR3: CASSLGWGQGGGNEQFF. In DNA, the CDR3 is TGTGCCAGCAGCTTAGGGTGGGGTCAAGGAGGAGGGAATGAGCAGTTCTTC. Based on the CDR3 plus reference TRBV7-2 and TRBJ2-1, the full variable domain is GAGVSQSPSNKVTEKGKDVELRCDPISGHTALYWYRQSLGQGLEFLIYFQGNSAPDKSGLPSDRFSAERTGGSVSTLTIQRTQQEDSAVYLCASSLGWGQGGGNEQFFGPGTRLTVL.

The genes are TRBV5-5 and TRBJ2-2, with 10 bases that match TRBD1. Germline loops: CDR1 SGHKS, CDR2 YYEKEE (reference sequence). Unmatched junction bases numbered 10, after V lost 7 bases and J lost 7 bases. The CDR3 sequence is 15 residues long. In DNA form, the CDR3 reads TGTGCCAGCTTCCGACAGGGGGCGAGAAACGGGGAGCTGTTTTTT. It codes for CASFRQGARNGELFF. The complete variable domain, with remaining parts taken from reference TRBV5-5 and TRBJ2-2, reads DAGVTQSPTHLIKTRGQQVTLRCSPISGHKSVSWYQQVLGQGPQFIFQYYEKEERGRGNFPDRFSARQFPNYSSELNVNALLLGDSALYLCASFRQGARNGELFFGEGSRLTVL.

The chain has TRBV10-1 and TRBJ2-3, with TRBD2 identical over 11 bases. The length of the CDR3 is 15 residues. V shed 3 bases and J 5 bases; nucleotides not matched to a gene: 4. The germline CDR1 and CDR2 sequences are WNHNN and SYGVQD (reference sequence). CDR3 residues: CASSELAGEGDTQYF. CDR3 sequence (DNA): TGCGCCAGCAGTGAACTAGCGGGAGAGGGAGATACGCAGTATTTT.